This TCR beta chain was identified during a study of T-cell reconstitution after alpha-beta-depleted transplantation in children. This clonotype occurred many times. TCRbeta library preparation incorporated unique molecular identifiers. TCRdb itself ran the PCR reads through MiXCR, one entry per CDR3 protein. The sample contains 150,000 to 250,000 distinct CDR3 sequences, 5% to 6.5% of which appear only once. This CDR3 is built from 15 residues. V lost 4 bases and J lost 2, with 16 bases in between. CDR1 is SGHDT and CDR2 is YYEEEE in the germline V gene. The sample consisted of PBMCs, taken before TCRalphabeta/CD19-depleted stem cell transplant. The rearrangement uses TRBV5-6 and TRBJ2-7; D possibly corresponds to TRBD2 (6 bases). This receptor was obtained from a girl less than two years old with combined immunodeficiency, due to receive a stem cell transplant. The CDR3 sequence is CASSRGGPFPYEQYF. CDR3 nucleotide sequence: TGTGCCAGCAGCCGTGGAGGGCCATTTCCCTACGAGCAGTACTTC.